The 13 T cell receptor beta chains in this list originate from one sample, sequenced in a study of beta chain features in type 1 diabetes. The isolated RNA, all of it, was reverse transcribed, so expressed TCRB transcripts were what got sequenced. Only in-frame clones appear in the TCRdb table, and some are missing; sequencing was by immunoSEQ multiplex PCR. The table has 620,000 or so clones, around 16% seen once. The sample taken for sequencing was naive CD4+ T cells from blood. The receptor set was obtained from a man younger than 35 in good health.

The rearrangement joins TRBV2 to TRBJ2-1; 7 nucleotides line up with TRBD2. The CDR3 sequence is 15 residues long. Germline assignment: CDR1 SNHLY and CDR2 FYNNEI. V shed 3 bases and J 4 bases; nucleotides not matched to a gene: 6. CDR3 sequence reads: CASSEGGARYNEQFF. The CDR3 region has the DNA TGTGCCAGCAGTGAGGGAGGGGCCCGTTACAATGAGCAGTTCTTC.

The V and J genes are TRBV29-1 and TRBJ1-2; 8 nucleotides agree with TRBD1. The ends lost 6 bases at V and 7 bases at J; junction bases unmatched: 16. The germline V gene encodes CDR1 SQVTM and CDR2 ANQGSEA. The CDR3 runs 15 residues. CDR3 nucleotides: TGCAGCGTCGTGGGACAGGAGGTAGGGACGTTTGGCTACACCTTC. It yields the protein CSVVGQEVGTFGYTF. Together with reference TRBV29-1 and TRBJ1-2, the CDR3 gives the full variable domain: SAVISQKPSRDICQRGTSLTIQCQVDSQVTMMFWYRQQPGQSLTLIATANQGSEATYESGFVIDKFPISRPNLTFSTLTVSNMSPEDSSIYLCSVVGQEVGTFGYTFGSGTRLTVV.

The chain recombines TRBV6-5 with TRBJ1-1; the D gene is possibly TRBD1 (5 bases). CDR1 and CDR2 from the germline V gene are MNHEY and SVGAGI. Trimming took off 5 bases at V and 1 base at J, with 8 bases between the two ends. This CDR3 has 13 residues. CDR3 coding DNA: TGTGCCAGCAGTGCAGGGACGAACACTGAAGCTTTCTTT. This sequence encodes CASSAGTNTEAFF.

This chain joins TRBV27 and TRBJ1-1; 12 bases are a match to TRBD1. J was trimmed by 2 bases and V by 3 bases; bases with no gene match: 10. Germline values: CDR1 MNHEY, CDR2 SMNVEV (reference sequence). The CDR3 covers 18 residues. The CDR3 is CASSLGGTGGIVNTEAFF. The CDR3 DNA follows: TGTGCCAGCAGTTTGGGAGGGACAGGGGGCATTGTTAACACTGAAGCTTTCTTT.

The rearrangement joins TRBV5-1 to TRBJ1-2, with TRBD1 identical over 7 bases. Unmatched junction bases numbered 2, after V lost 4 bases and J lost 2 bases. This CDR3 contains 13 residues. Germline values: CDR1 SGHRS, CDR2 YFSETQ. CDR3 residues: CASSEQGNYGYTF. The CDR3 coding sequence is TGCGCCAGCAGCGAACAGGGGAACTATGGCTACACCTTC.

The chain uses TRBV28 and TRBJ2-6; D is unclear. V dropped 3 bases and J dropped 0 bases, with 12 bases sitting between them. The CDR3 has 17 amino acids. The germline CDR1 and CDR2 sequences are MDHEN and SYDVKM. CDR3: CASSFPGYRSGANVLTF. The CDR3 DNA follows: TGTGCCAGCAGTTTCCCAGGCTATCGCTCTGGGGCCAACGTCCTGACTTTC. Looking up the rest from reference TRBV28 and TRBJ2-6 gives the full variable domain: DVKVTQSSRYLVKRTGEKVFLECVQDMDHENMFWYRQDPGLGLRLIYFSYDVKMKEKGDIPEGYSVSREKKERFSLILESASTNQTSMYLCASSFPGYRSGANVLTFGAGSRLTVL.

V and J are TRBV7-2 and TRBJ1-2, with D tentatively TRBD1 (5 bases). The V gene's germline CDR1 is SGHTA and CDR2 FQGNSA. V lost 1 base and J lost 4, with 19 bases in between. This CDR3 contains 17 residues. The CDR3 region has the DNA TGTGCCAGCAGCTTAGAGGGTCATTGGGGGGTGACCTATGGCTACACCTTC. Translation gives CASSLEGHWGVTYGYTF. Variable domain in full (rest from reference TRBV7-2 and TRBJ1-2): GAGVSQSPSNKVTEKGKDVELRCDPISGHTALYWYRQSLGQGLEFLIYFQGNSAPDKSGLPSDRFSAERTGGSVSTLTIQRTQQEDSAVYLCASSLEGHWGVTYGYTFGSGTRLTVV.

This clone was counted between two and nine times. CDR3 region: CASSIGGADTQYF. In DNA, the CDR3 is TGTGCCAGTAGTATAGGAGGGGCAGATACGCAGTATTTT. This chain connects TRBV19 to TRBJ2-3; TRBD1 or TRBD2 may be the D gene (5 bases each). The ends were cut back, 1 base at V and 4 bases at J, with 6 bases in the middle. The CDR3 has 13 amino acids. In germline, CDR1 is LNHDA, CDR2 SQIVND (reference sequence).

V gene TRBV15 combines with J gene TRBJ1-5; D not certain. Trimming left V 2 bases short and J 7 bases short, with 6 bases between. Germline CDR1 is LNHNV and CDR2 is YYDKDF (reference sequence). The CDR3 is 12 residues long. CDR3 residues: CATSRFDQPQHF. The DNA for the CDR3 is TGTGCCACCAGCAGATTCGACCAGCCCCAGCATTTT. The full variable domain, rest sourced from reference TRBV15 and TRBJ1-5, is DAMVIQNPRYQVTQFGKPVTLSCSQTLNHNVMYWYQQKSSQAPKLLFHYYDKDFNNEADTPDNFQSRRPNTSFCFLDIRSPGLGDTAMYLCATSRFDQPQHFGDGTRLSIL.

A single count supports this clone. The chain is built from TRBV15 and TRBJ2-7; 9 bases match TRBD2. J was trimmed by 3 bases and V by 5 bases; bases with no gene match: 5. The CDR3 extends over 14 amino acids. Germline lookup yields CDR1 LNHNV and CDR2 YYDKDF (reference sequence). Written as DNA, the CDR3 is TGTGCCACCAGCCGAGGCGGGGGGGGCTACGAGCAGTACTTC. It encodes CATSRGGGGYEQYF.

This chain connects TRBV6-5 to TRBJ1-2, with 8 nucleotides matching TRBD1. Germline CDR1 is MNHEY and CDR2 is SVGAGI. V was pared by 2 bases and J by 8 bases, with 10 bases of the junction left unmatched. There are 15 residues in the CDR3. The CDR3 nucleotides read TGTGCCAGCAGTTACACAACCGGACAGGGCATGGGCTACACCTTC. Encoded protein: CASSYTTGQGMGYTF.

This clone was observed a handful of times. The chain couples TRBV28 to TRBJ1-5, with 10 bases aligning to TRBD1. With V trimmed by 1 base and J by 5 bases, 2 bases remained unmatched. There are 15 residues in the CDR3. Per the germline V gene, CDR1 is MDHEN and CDR2 is SYDVKM. The CDR3 bases are TGTGCCAGCAGTTTATCGGGACAGGGGTATCAGCCCCAGCATTTT. Translation: CASSLSGQGYQPQHF.

The V call is TRBV5-1, the J call TRBJ2-7; 13 bases are shared with TRBD2. The CDR3 is 15 residues long. Germline CDR1 SGHRS, CDR2 YFSETQ. Trimming removed 3 bases from V and 5 bases from J; junction bases left unmatched: 5. As DNA, the CDR3 is TGCGCCAGCAGCTCCACCGGGACTAGCGGGGACGAGCAGTACTTC. Amino acids: CASSSTGTSGDEQYF.